Below, 10 T cell receptor beta chains from the same sample are listed, as sequenced in a study of T cell responses to AZD1222 COVID-19 vaccine. TCRdb's table, derived via immunoSEQ multiplex PCR, lists solely in-frame clones and lacks some. The table shows about 110,000 clones, with less than 95% occurring only once. The sample in question was peripheral blood, obtained 28 days after the second AZD1222 dose. Source of these receptors: an adult who received the AZD1222 COVID-19 vaccine.

The gene calls are TRBV19 and TRBJ1-1, with a weak D call TRBD1 (5 bases). The CDR3 has 14 amino acids. Germline assignment: CDR1 LNHDA and CDR2 SQIVND (reference sequence). Written as DNA, the CDR3 is TGTGCTAAACGGGGGAGTTCAGGTGGCACTGAAGCTTTCTTT. It codes for CAKRGSSGGTEAFF.

The gene calls are TRBV19 and TRBJ2-1; D possibly corresponds to TRBD1 (6 bases). Germline V lookup: CDR1 LNHDA, CDR2 SQIVND (reference sequence). The CDR3 totals 13 residues. The V end was cut by 9 bases, the J end by 0 bases, with 9 bases between. The CDR3 DNA is TGTGCCAGCAGGGGTTTCTCCTACAATGAGCAGTTCTTC. It codes for CASRGFSYNEQFF.

The chain employs TRBV5-5 and TRBJ2-7; D is unresolved. The CDR3 sequence is 15 residues long. V was shortened by 0 bases and J by 3 bases, with 13 bases between the two germline ends. Germline CDR1 and CDR2: SGHKS and YYEKEE (reference sequence). CDR3 sequence reads: CASSLAVGIFYEQYF. CDR3 DNA sequence: TGTGCCAGCAGCTTGGCCGTAGGGATTTTCTACGAGCAGTACTTC.

The J gene is TRBJ1-4, the V gene TRBV6-5, with 8 positions matching TRBD1. Germline V gene lookup returns CDR1 MNHEY and CDR2 SVGAGI. With V trimmed by 4 bases and J by 5 bases, 3 bases remained unmatched. The length of the CDR3 is 14 residues. DNA for the CDR3: TGTGCCAGCAGTTGGGACAGGAAGAATGAAAAACTGTTTTTT. Amino acids: CASSWDRKNEKLFF.

The rearrangement links TRBV29-1 to TRBJ2-1, with a weak D call TRBD1 (6 bases). The CDR3 spans 16 residues. Trimming took 0 bases from V and 2 from J, leaving 14 bases between them. Germline CDR1 and CDR2: SQVTM and ANQGSEA. The CDR3 nucleotides read TGCAGCGTTGAAGATTGGGACACGGATACCTACAATGAGCAGTTCTTC. It encodes CSVEDWDTDTYNEQFF.

This chain links TRBV6-1 with TRBJ1-2; tentative D call: TRBD1 (5 bases). Trimming removed 3 bases from V and 2 bases from J, with 13 bases in between. The germline V gene encodes CDR1 MNHNS and CDR2 SASEGT. This CDR3 spans 15 amino acids. CDR3 nucleotides: TGTGCCAGCAGTGATTGGACACCGGAGAACTATGGCTACACCTTC. Translation: CASSDWTPENYGYTF.

The chain joins TRBV6-1 to TRBJ1-1; D remains unclear. V was trimmed by 4 bases and J by 0 bases, leaving 15 bases between them. CDR1 and CDR2 (germline): MNHNS, SASEGT. This CDR3 contains 16 residues. DNA of the CDR3: TGTGCCAGCAGTGTTATGTTATCCGGAGTGAACACTGAAGCTTTCTTT. This codes for CASSVMLSGVNTEAFF.

The chain carries TRBV10-1 and TRBJ1-1; 7 bases line up with TRBD1. The V and J ends lost 5 bases and 5 bases, in that order; junction bases with no gene match: 11. CDR3 size: 15 residues. Germline V gene sequence: CDR1 WNHNN, CDR2 SYGVQD (reference sequence). CDR3 sequence reads: CASSPRQGEKTEAFF. In DNA form, the CDR3 reads TGCGCCAGCAGTCCACGACAGGGTGAAAAGACTGAAGCTTTCTTT.

V is TRBV7-8 and J is TRBJ2-7; 11 bases align to TRBD2. V lost 2 bases, J lost 6 bases, and 3 bases stayed unmatched. CDR3 length: 14 residues. The germline V gene encodes CDR1 SGHVS and CDR2 FQNEAQ. The DNA of the CDR3 is TGTGCCAGCAGCTTAAGGCTAGCGGGAGGCGAGCAGTACTTC. Translating it yields CASSLRLAGGEQYF.

This clone was seen only once. The V gene is TRBV5-4, the J gene TRBJ1-1, with D hard to call. The germline gives CDR1 SGHNT, CDR2 YYREEE (reference sequence). Trimming removed 4 bases from V and 1 base from J, with 5 bases in between. This CDR3 has 12 amino acids. CDR3 in amino acids: CASSTQNTEAFF. The CDR3 nucleotides are TGTGCCAGCAGCACGCAGAACACTGAAGCTTTCTTT.